This T cell receptor (beta chain) was captured in a study of blood T cell repertoires in COVID-19. At the level of the study: Sites in the United States, Italy and Spain provided acute and convalescent COVID-19 samples. Sample material is recorded as cDNA or gDNA derived from T cells, B-cell-depleted T cells, or PBMCs.

In the source study's methods: Reference gene primer amplification in the assay estimated nucleated cell counts. Sequenced by immunoSEQ multiplex PCR; TCRdb stores in-frame clones only, minus some. V, J and clone size are taken as reported in that table, and D and trimming were inferred from the DNA itself. This sample has about 220,000 clones, with about 88% found just once. CDR3 size: 12 residues. Germline V gene data show CDR1 as LNHDA and CDR2 as SQIVND (reference sequence). V shed 4 bases, J shed 8 bases, and the junction held 4 bases outside the gene matches. This sequence was found in a man in his fifties who had recovered from COVID-19. The chain joins TRBV19 to TRBJ1-2; TRBD1 matches 7 bases. The sample comprised peripheral blood. The CDR3 loop reads CASSKGGRGYTF. The CDR3 bases are TGTGCCAGTAGTAAAGGGGGCCGGGGCTACACCTTC. Based on the CDR3 plus reference TRBV19 and TRBJ1-2, the full variable domain is DGGITQSPKYLFRKEGQNVTLSCEQNLNHDAMYWYRQDPGQGLRLIYYSQIVNDFQKGDIAEGYSVSREKKESFPLTVTSAQKNPTAFYLCASSKGGRGYTFGSGTRLTVV.